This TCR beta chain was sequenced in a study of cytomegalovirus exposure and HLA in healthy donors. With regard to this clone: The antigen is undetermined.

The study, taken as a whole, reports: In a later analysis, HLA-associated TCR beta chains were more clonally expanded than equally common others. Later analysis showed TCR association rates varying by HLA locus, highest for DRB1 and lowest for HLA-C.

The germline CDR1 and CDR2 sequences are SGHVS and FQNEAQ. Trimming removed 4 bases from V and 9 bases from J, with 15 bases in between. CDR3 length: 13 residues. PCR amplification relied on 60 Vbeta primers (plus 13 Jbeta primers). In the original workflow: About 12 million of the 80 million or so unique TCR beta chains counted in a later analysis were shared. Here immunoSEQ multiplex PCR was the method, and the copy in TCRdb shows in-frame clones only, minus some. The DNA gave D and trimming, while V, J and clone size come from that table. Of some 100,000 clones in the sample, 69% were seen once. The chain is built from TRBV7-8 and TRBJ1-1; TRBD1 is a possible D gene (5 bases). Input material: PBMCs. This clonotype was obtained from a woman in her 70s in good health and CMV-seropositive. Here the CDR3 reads CASSSGSKGKAFF. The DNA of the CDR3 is TGTGCCAGCAGCTCAGGGTCTAAGGGAAAAGCTTTCTTT. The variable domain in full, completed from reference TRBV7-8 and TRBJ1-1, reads GAGVSQSPRYKVAKRGQDVALRCDPISGHVSLFWYQQALGQGPEFLTYFQNEAQLDKSGLPSDRFFAERPEGSVSTLKIQRTQQEDSAVYLCASSSGSKGKAFFGQGTRLTVV.